These 14 T cell receptor beta chains came from one sample sequenced in a study of blood T cell repertoires in COVID-19. Profiling relied on immunoSEQ multiplex PCR, and the TCRdb table lists in-frame clones only, not all of them. Of 300,000 to 450,000 clones in the sample, around nine tenths are singletons; the top ten hold around 3.9%. The specimen was peripheral blood. The origin of the receptors is a woman aged 55-69 years with COVID-19, enrolled during active disease.

V is TRBV5-1 and J is TRBJ2-3; 7 bases align to TRBD2. V lost 2 bases to trimming and J lost 0 bases; unmatched junction nucleotides: 6. Germline CDR1 and CDR2: SGHRS and YFSETQ. CDR3 length: 16 residues. The CDR3 region has the DNA TGCGCCAGCAGCTTCTCTAGCGGCTCTAGCACAGATACGCAGTATTTT. It yields the protein CASSFSSGSSTDTQYF. Drawing the rest from reference TRBV5-1 and TRBJ2-3, the complete variable domain is KAGVTQTPRYLIKTRGQQVTLSCSPISGHRSVSWYQQTPGQGLQFLFEYFSETQRNKGNFPGRFSGRQFSNSRSEMNVSTLELGDSALYLCASSFSSGSSTDTQYFGPGTRLTVL.

This clone was counted only a few times. V usage is TRBV6-2 or TRBV6-3 and J usage is TRBJ1-1; TRBD1 might be the D (6 bases). Trimming took off 1 base at V and 1 base at J, with 10 bases between the two ends. Germline CDR1 is MNHEY and CDR2 is SVGEGT. This CDR3 has 15 residues. The CDR3 loop is CASSYLGRGNTEAFF. The CDR3 coding sequence is TGTGCCAGCAGTTACTTGGGCAGGGGGAACACTGAAGCTTTCTTT.

CDR3 in DNA: TGTGCCAGCCCACGCCTGGGACAGGGAGCAATCCTAGGAGAAGCTTTCTTT. Its translation is CASPRLGQGAILGEAFF. This sequence joins TRBV18 and TRBJ1-1, with TRBD1 matching 9 bases. V was pared by 8 bases and J by 8 bases, with 21 bases of the junction left unmatched. The CDR3 covers 17 residues. CDR1 KGHSH and CDR2 LQKENI come from the germline V gene.

This chain uses TRBV7-3 with TRBJ1-1; maybe TRBD1 (5 bases). This CDR3 comprises 15 residues. Germline assignment: CDR1 SGHTA and CDR2 FQGTGA. Trimming stripped 5 bases from V and 6 bases from J, with 19 bases between. CDR3 region: CASSASGLSSSEAFF. In DNA form, the CDR3 reads TGTGCCAGCAGCGCCTCAGGGTTATCCAGCTCTGAAGCTTTCTTT.

A few counts support this clone. V and J are TRBV3-1 (or the pseudogene TRBV3-2) and TRBJ1-2; tentative D call: TRBD1 (5 bases). Between the trimmed V and J ends, which lost 4 bases and 4 bases, there was a span of 10 bases. CDR3 length equals 13 residues. The germline V gene encodes CDR1 LGHDT and CDR2 YNNKEL (reference sequence). The CDR3 region has the DNA TGTGCCAGCAGCCCCCGTCAGGGCTATGGCTACACCTTC. This translates into CASSPRQGYGYTF.

V usage is TRBV12-1 and J usage is TRBJ2-4; the table gives TRBD1 as D, unverified against the DNA. TRBV12-1 is a pseudogene. The CDR3 length is 15 residues. CDR3 loop: CASSLRGRGRNIQYF. The CDR3, as DNA: TGTGCCAGCAGCCTTCGCGGCAGGGGGAGGAACATTCAGTACTTC.

The CDR3 nucleotides are TGTGCCAGTAGTCCCCTAAGGACAGGGATCACCGGGGAGCTGTTTTTT. Its protein product is CASSPLRTGITGELFF. This rearrangement joins TRBV19 to TRBJ2-2, with 8 bases identical to TRBD1. The CDR3 loop spans 16 amino acids. The V gene end was trimmed by 5 bases and the J gene end by 4 bases; junction bases not matched to a gene: 9. In germline, CDR1 is LNHDA, CDR2 SQIVND (reference sequence). Filled out from reference TRBV19 and TRBJ2-2, the complete variable domain reads DGGITQSPKYLFRKEGQNVTLSCEQNLNHDAMYWYRQDPGQGLRLIYYSQIVNDFQKGDIAEGYSVSREKKESFPLTVTSAQKNPTAFYLCASSPLRTGITGELFFGEGSRLTVL.

CDR3 nucleotides: TGTGCCAGCAGTCGCGCGCCACAGGCGTACTATGGCTACACCTTC. Translation gives CASSRAPQAYYGYTF. The chain combines TRBV28 with TRBJ1-2; perhaps TRBD1 as D (5 bases). The CDR3 contains 15 residues. V lost 5 bases and J lost 3, with 16 bases in between. Per germline, CDR1 MDHEN and CDR2 SYDVKM.

The chain carries TRBV6-5 and TRBJ1-1; the D gene is possibly TRBD1 (5 bases). Germline V gene data show CDR1 as MNHEY and CDR2 as SVGAGI. Between the trimmed V and J ends, which lost 5 bases and 6 bases, there was a span of 13 bases. The CDR3 is 13 residues long. The CDR3 sequence is CASSIPGRAEAFF. CDR3 bases: TGTGCCAGCAGTATCCCAGGGAGGGCTGAAGCTTTCTTT.

This clone came up once. The same CDR3 is also encoded by other DNA sequences in this sample. This chain joins TRBV19 and TRBJ2-3; D uncertain. The V gene lost 5 bases and the J gene lost 0 bases, with 3 bases spanning the gap. Germline CDR1 is LNHDA and CDR2 is SQIVND (reference sequence). The CDR3 runs to 12 residues. The CDR3 loop is CASSPSTDTQYF. CDR3 DNA sequence: TGTGCCAGTAGTCCTAGCACAGATACGCAGTATTTT.

The chain joins TRBV9 to TRBJ1-1; D gene unclear. V lost 1 base, J lost 1 base, and 5 bases lay in between. This CDR3 is built from 13 residues. The germline CDR1 and CDR2 sequences are SGDLS and YYNGEE. CDR3 sequence reads: CASSVYRNTEAFF. In DNA, the CDR3 is TGTGCCAGCAGCGTATACAGGAACACTGAAGCTTTCTTT.

This clone was recorded a few times. This chain connects TRBV7-6 to TRBJ2-7; 7 positions match TRBD1. Germline CDR1 reads SGHVS; CDR2 reads FNYEAQ. The trim removed 5 bases at V and 4 bases at J, leaving 14 bases unmatched. This CDR3 has 16 residues. CDR3 loop: CASSPLQGSTLYEQYF. In DNA, the CDR3 is TGTGCCAGCAGCCCCTTACAGGGGTCAACCTTATACGAGCAGTACTTC.

The chain joins TRBV7-9 to TRBJ2-7; 8 nucleotides agree with TRBD1. CDR1 is SEHNR and CDR2 is FQNEAQ in the germline V gene (reference sequence). Germline trimming cut 6 bases from V and 2 bases from J; bases unmatched to any gene: 12. There are 16 residues in the CDR3. This CDR3 is CASRRNDQGAPYEQYF. CDR3 DNA: TGTGCCAGCAGACGTAACGATCAGGGGGCTCCCTACGAGCAGTACTTC.

V and J are TRBV28 and TRBJ1-2, with D perhaps matching TRBD1 (5 bases). This CDR3 contains 18 residues. Trimming pared 5 bases from V and 3 bases from J, leaving 25 bases between. Germline V lookup: CDR1 MDHEN, CDR2 SYDVKM. The CDR3 nucleotides read TGTGCCAGCAGTCCCAGCGGGGCCCCTAAAGGTCATGACTATGGCTACACCTTC. Translated: CASSPSGAPKGHDYGYTF.